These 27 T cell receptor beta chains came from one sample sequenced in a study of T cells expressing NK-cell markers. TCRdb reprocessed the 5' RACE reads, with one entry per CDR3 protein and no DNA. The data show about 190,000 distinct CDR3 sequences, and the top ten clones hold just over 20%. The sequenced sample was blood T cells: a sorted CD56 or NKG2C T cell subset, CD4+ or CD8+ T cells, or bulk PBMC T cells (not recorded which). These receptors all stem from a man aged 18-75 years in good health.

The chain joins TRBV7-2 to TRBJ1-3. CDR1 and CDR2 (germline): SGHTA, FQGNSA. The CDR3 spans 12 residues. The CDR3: CASKQLGNTIYF.

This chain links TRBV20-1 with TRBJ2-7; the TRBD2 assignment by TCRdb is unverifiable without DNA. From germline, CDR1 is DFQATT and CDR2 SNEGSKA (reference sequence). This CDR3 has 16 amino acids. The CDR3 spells CSARPFPPSRAYEQYF.

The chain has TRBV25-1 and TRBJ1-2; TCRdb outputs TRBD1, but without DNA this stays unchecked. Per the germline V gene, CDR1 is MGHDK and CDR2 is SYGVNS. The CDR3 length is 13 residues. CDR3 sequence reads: CASSELGGRGYTF.

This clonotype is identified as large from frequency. The CDR3 protein is CASSLFRGAGGYTF. The chain couples TRBV7-9 to TRBJ1-2; TCRdb designates TRBD1, a call that cannot be tested without DNA. Germline loops: CDR1 SEHNR, CDR2 FQNEAQ (reference sequence). The CDR3 extends over 14 amino acids.

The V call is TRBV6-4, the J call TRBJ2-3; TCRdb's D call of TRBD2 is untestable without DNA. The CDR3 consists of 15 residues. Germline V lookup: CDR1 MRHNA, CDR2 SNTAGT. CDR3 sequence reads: CASSEGTSPSDTQYF.

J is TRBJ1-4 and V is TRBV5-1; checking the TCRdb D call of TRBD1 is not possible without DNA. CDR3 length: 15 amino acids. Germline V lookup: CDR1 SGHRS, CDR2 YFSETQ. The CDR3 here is CASSFSDSLNEKLFF.

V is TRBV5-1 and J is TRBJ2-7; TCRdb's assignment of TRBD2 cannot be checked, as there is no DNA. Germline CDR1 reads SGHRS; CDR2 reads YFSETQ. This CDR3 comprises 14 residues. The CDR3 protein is CASSLVSHPAEQYF. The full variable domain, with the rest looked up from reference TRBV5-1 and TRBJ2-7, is KAGVTQTPRYLIKTRGQQVTLSCSPISGHRSVSWYQQTPGQGLQFLFEYFSETQRNKGNFPGRFSGRQFSNSRSEMNVSTLELGDSALYLCASSLVSHPAEQYFGPGTRLTVT.

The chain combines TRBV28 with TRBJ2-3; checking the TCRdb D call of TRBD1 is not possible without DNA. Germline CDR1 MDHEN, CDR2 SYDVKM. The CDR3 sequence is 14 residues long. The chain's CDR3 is CASSLLGETDTQYF.

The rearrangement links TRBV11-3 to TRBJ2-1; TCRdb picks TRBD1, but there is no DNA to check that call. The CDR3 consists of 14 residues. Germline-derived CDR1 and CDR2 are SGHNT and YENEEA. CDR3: CASSTRDSYNEQFF.

CDR3 region: CASSLAYGYTF. The chain couples TRBV25-1 to TRBJ1-2. The CDR3 sequence is 11 residues long. CDR1 is MGHDK and CDR2 is SYGVNS in the germline V gene.

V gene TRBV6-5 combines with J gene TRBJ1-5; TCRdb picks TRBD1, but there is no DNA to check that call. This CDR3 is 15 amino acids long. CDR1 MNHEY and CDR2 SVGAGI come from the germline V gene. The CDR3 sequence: CASSYAGDSNQPQHF.

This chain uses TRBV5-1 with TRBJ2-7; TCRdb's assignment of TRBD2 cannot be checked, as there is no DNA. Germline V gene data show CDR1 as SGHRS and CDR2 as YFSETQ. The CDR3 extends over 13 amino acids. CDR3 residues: CASSGGDTYEQYF.

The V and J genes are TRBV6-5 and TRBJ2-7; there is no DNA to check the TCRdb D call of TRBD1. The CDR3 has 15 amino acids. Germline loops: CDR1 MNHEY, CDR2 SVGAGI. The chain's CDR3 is CASSYVGGSTYEQYF.

The CDR3 spells CASSLSWGAGETQYF. The gene calls are TRBV5-6 and TRBJ2-5; TCRdb names TRBD1, which stays unverified in the absence of DNA. CDR3 length: 15 residues. CDR1 and CDR2 from the germline V gene are SGHDT and YYEEEE.

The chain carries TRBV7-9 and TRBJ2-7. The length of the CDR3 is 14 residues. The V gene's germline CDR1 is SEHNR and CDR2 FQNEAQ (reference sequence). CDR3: CASSSTTGPYEQYF.

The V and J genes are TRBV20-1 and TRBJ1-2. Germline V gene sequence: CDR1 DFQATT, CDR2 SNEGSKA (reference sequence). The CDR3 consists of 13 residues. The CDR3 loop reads CSTEAPLIYGYTF.

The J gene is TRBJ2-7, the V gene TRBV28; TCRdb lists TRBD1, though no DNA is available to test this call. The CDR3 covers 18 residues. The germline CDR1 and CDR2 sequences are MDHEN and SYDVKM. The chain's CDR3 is CASRTDVNSAGQRYEQYF.

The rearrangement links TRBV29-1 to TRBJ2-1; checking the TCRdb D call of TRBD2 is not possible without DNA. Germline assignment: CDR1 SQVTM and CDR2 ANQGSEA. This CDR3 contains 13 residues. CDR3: CSVWLAGANEQFF.

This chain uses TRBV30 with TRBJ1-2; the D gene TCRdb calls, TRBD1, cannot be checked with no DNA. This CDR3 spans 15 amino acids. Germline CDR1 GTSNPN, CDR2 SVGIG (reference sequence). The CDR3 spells CAWRRGETLNYGYTF.

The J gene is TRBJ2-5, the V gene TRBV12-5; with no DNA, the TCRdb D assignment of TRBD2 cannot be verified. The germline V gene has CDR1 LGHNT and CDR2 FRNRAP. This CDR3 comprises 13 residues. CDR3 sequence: CASGRGLEETQYF.

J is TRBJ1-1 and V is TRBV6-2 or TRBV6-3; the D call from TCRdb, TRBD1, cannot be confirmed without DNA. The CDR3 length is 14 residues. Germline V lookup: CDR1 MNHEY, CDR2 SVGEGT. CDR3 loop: CASSSLDREAEAFF.

CDR3 loop: CASSPGLADTDTQYF. This chain links TRBV7-9 with TRBJ2-3; the TCRdb call, TRBD2, lacks DNA for checking. Per germline, CDR1 SEHNR and CDR2 FQNEAQ (reference sequence). The CDR3 contains 15 residues.

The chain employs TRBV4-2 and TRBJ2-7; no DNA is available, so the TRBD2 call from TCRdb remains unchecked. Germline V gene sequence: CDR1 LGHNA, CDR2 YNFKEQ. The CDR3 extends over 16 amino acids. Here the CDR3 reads CASSQDGGTSGHEQYF.

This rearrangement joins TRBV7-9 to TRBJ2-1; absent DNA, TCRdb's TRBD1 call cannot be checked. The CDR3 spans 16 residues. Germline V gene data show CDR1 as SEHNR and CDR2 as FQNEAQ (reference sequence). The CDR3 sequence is CASSLGGWVSGNEQFF. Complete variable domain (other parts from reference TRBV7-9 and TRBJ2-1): DTGVSQNPRHKITKRGQNVTFRCDPISEHNRLYWYRQTLGQGPEFLTYFQNEAQLEKSRLLSDRFSAERPKGSFSTLEIQRTEQGDSAMYLCASSLGGWVSGNEQFFGPGTRLTVL.

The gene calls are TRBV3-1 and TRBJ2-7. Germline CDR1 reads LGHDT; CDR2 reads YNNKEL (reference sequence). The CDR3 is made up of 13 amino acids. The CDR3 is CASRGTDTYEQYF.

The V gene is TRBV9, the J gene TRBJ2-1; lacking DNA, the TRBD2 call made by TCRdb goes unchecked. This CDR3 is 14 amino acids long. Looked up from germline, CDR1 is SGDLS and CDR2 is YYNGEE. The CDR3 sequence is CASSEGLADLEQFF.

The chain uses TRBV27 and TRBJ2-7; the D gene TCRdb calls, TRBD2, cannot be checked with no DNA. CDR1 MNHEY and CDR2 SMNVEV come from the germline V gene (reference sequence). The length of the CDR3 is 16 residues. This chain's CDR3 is CASSLSTGHSGYEQYF.